The 22 T cell receptor beta chains listed next were all sequenced from one sample in a study of post-analysis software for immune sequencing data. Study outcomes and limitations: Roughly five TRBV segments appeared more often in patients than in controls, and TRBV5-6, TRBV5-1 and TRBV20-1 were among these.

Built from TCR beta cDNA, the libraries had unique molecular identifiers in them. One entry per CDR3 protein, called by TCRdb with MiXCR from the PCR reads. The sample has some 260,000 distinct CDR3 sequences; approximately 34% are singletons. The antigens of these receptors remain unknown. The source material was blood. The source of these receptors is a girl aged 5-17 years with multiple sclerosis.

The J gene is TRBJ2-2, the V gene TRBV12-3 or TRBV12-4; no clear D. V lost 7 bases, J lost 0 bases, and 12 bases lay in between. This CDR3 has 15 residues. In DNA, the CDR3 is TGTGCCAGCATACCTTTTTTGCCGAACACCGGGGAGCTGTTTTTT. Translation: CASIPFLPNTGELFF.

This chain joins TRBV7-9 and TRBJ1-4; perhaps TRBD1 as D (5 bases). CDR1 SEHNR and CDR2 FQNEAQ come from the germline V gene (reference sequence). The CDR3 totals 16 residues. V shed 1 base and J shed 4 bases, with 13 bases lying between them. The CDR3 sequence is CASSLGSGAFNEKLFF. DNA of the CDR3: TGTGCCAGCAGCTTAGGAAGTGGGGCATTTAATGAAAAACTGTTTTTT. The complete variable domain, with remaining parts taken from reference TRBV7-9 and TRBJ1-4, reads DTGVSQNPRHKITKRGQNVTFRCDPISEHNRLYWYRQTLGQGPEFLTYFQNEAQLEKSRLLSDRFSAERPKGSFSTLEIQRTEQGDSAMYLCASSLGSGAFNEKLFFGSGTQLSVL.

The chain combines TRBV27 with TRBJ2-7, with a tentative D call TRBD1 (6 bases). Trimming shortened V by 4 bases and J by 2 bases, and 12 bases separated the two germline ends. Looked up from germline, CDR1 is MNHEY and CDR2 is SMNVEV (reference sequence). The CDR3 consists of 14 residues. CDR3 nucleotides: TGTGCCAGCAGTTCCTGGACAGACCCCTACGAGCAGTACTTC. Translating gives CASSSWTDPYEQYF.

This clonotype came up many times. V and J are TRBV28 and TRBJ2-3; no firm D call. Germline assignment: CDR1 MDHEN and CDR2 SYDVKM. The V and J ends lost 1 base and 4 bases respectively, with 6 bases between them. The CDR3 extends over 13 amino acids. CDR3: CASSLSLADTQYF. The CDR3 region has the DNA TGTGCCAGCAGTTTATCTTTGGCAGATACGCAGTATTTT.

This clonotype was detected a few times. A read error may explain this, as a much larger clone is one base away. V and J are TRBV7-2 and TRBJ2-5; 7 nucleotides line up with TRBD2. Germline trimming cut 0 bases from V and 11 bases from J; bases unmatched to any gene: 9. The CDR3 has 14 residues. Germline V gene sequence: CDR1 SGHTA, CDR2 FQGNSA. This chain's CDR3 is CASSLAFDRREQYF. The CDR3 nucleotides are TGTGCCAGCAGCTTAGCTTTCGACCGGCGGGAGCAGTACTTC.

This clonotype was seen at least ten times. The chain recombines TRBV6-1 with TRBJ2-7; 14 nucleotides match TRBD2. This CDR3 has 17 residues. V was pared by 6 bases and J by 3 bases, with 10 bases of the junction left unmatched. Per the germline V gene, CDR1 is MNHNS and CDR2 is SASEGT. CDR3 in amino acids: CASRRTSGGKLRYEQYF. CDR3 nucleotide sequence: TGTGCCAGCAGGCGGACTAGCGGGGGGAAACTACGCTACGAGCAGTACTTC.

Many counts were recorded for this clonotype. The chain employs TRBV12-3 or TRBV12-4 and TRBJ1-6; D is perhaps TRBD1 (6 bases). The CDR3 consists of 14 residues. Trimming stripped 5 bases from V and 1 base from J, with 6 bases between. CDR3 sequence: CASSQGSYNSPLHF. The CDR3, as DNA: TGTGCCAGCAGTCAGGGGTCCTATAATTCACCCCTCCACTTT.

The V gene is TRBV4-1, the J gene TRBJ1-3; a possible D gene is TRBD1 (6 bases). Germline loops: CDR1 MGHRA, CDR2 YSYEKL. The CDR3 is 19 amino acids. V lost 8 bases, J lost 8 bases, and 34 bases lay in between. The CDR3 loop reads CASGRRGFWGPRRGHTIYF. DNA for the CDR3: TGCGCCAGCGGCAGACGGGGTTTTTGGGGGCCGAGAAGAGGTCACACCATATATTTT.

Many counts were recorded for this clonotype. The chain recombines TRBV10-3 with TRBJ2-3, with TRBD1 matching 8 bases. The CDR3 has 16 amino acids. The trim removed 8 bases at V and 1 base at J, leaving 11 bases unmatched. Germline lookup yields CDR1 ENHRY and CDR2 SYGVKD. This chain's CDR3 is CAIAPTGARGTDTQYF. In nucleotides, the CDR3 is TGTGCCATCGCTCCGACAGGGGCCAGGGGCACAGATACGCAGTATTTT.

This clonotype was seen ten or more times. The V gene is TRBV12-3 or TRBV12-4, the J gene TRBJ2-3; 9 bases align to TRBD1. The ends lost 5 bases at V and 5 bases at J; junction bases unmatched: 11. The CDR3 spans 16 residues. CDR3 nucleotide sequence: TGTGCCAGCAGTCCCGGGACAGGGAGGGAACGAGATACGCAGTATTTT. Translated, it gives CASSPGTGRERDTQYF.

This clonotype showed up many times. The V and J genes are TRBV15 and TRBJ1-5; 9 bases line up with TRBD1. The germline gives CDR1 LNHNV, CDR2 YYDKDF (reference sequence). J gave up 0 bases and V 0 bases, and 9 bases lay outside the gene matches. This CDR3 is 19 amino acids long. DNA of the CDR3: TGTGCCACCAGCAGAGATCAGGGACAGGGACACTATAGCAATCAGCCCCAGCATTTT. Translating gives CATSRDQGQGHYSNQPQHF.

This clonotype was observed a handful of times. A much bigger clone sits one base away, suggesting this may be a read error. This chain links TRBV15 with TRBJ1-2; D possibly corresponds to TRBD1 (6 bases). V gave up 4 bases and J gave up 4 bases, with 16 bases separating them. The CDR3 loop spans 15 amino acids. Germline V gene data show CDR1 as LNHNV and CDR2 as YYDKDF (reference sequence). The CDR3 is CATSTQGGLGYGYTF. DNA for the CDR3: TGTGCCACCAGCACCCAAGGGGGTTTGGGCTATGGCTACACCTTC.

The chain is built from TRBV10-3 and TRBJ2-2; tentative D call: TRBD2 (5 bases). From germline, CDR1 is ENHRY and CDR2 SYGVKD. The CDR3 runs 17 residues. The V end lost 2 bases, the J end lost 4 bases, and 17 bases lay between the germline ends. The CDR3 loop is CAISEQRFDPGTGELFF. As DNA, the CDR3 is TGTGCCATCAGTGAGCAGCGGTTCGACCCGGGCACCGGGGAGCTGTTTTTT.

This clonotype was recorded many times. The genes are TRBV6-1 and TRBJ2-7; 8 bases map to TRBD1. Germline V lookup: CDR1 MNHNS, CDR2 SASEGT. This CDR3 is built from 15 residues. V lost 6 bases, J lost 1 base, and 8 bases stayed unmatched. In DNA, the CDR3 is TGTGCCAGCAGGAGAGGGACAGGCGAATCCTACGAGCAGTACTTC. This codes for CASRRGTGESYEQYF.

This clonotype was detected a few times. This may come from a read error, since a much larger clone is one base off. V is TRBV7-2 and J is TRBJ2-1; 12 nucleotides agree with TRBD2. Gene TRBJ2-7 matches the end of the DNA better, so the J call may be wrong. The CDR3 is 18 amino acids. Germline V lookup: CDR1 SGHTA, CDR2 FQGNSA. The CDR3 reads CASRSSGRAGESYNEQYF. DNA for the CDR3: TGTGCCAGCAGGTCTAGCGGGAGGGCCGGGGAGTCCTACAATGAGCAGTACTTC.

This chain uses TRBV27 with TRBJ2-7; D gene ambiguous. This CDR3 contains 13 residues. Germline-derived CDR1 and CDR2 are MNHEY and SMNVEV (reference sequence). V gave up 0 bases and J gave up 5 bases, with 8 bases separating them. CDR3 DNA: TGTGCCAGCAGTTTATCAACCGGCAACGAGCAGTACTTC. Protein product: CASSLSTGNEQYF.

CDR3 sequence reads: CASSPWGAGGRTYNEQFF. DNA for the CDR3: TGTGCCAGCAGCCCATGGGGAGCGGGAGGGAGAACCTACAATGAGCAGTTCTTC. V usage is TRBV6-2 or TRBV6-3 and J usage is TRBJ2-1, with 10 bases lining up with TRBD2. This CDR3 comprises 18 residues. Germline-derived CDR1 and CDR2 are MNHEY and SVGEGT. The V segment lost 6 bases and the J segment 2 bases; nucleotides outside the gene matches: 13.

The chain employs TRBV20-1 and TRBJ1-2; 7 nucleotides agree with TRBD1. CDR3 length: 18 residues. Germline V lookup: CDR1 DFQATT, CDR2 SNEGSKA (reference sequence). V shed 0 bases and J 7 bases; nucleotides not matched to a gene: 20. In DNA, the CDR3 is TGCAGTGCTAGAGAGGGCAGCGAGGCGACAGGGTGGCGGGCTGGCTACACCTTC. It encodes CSAREGSEATGWRAGYTF.

The rearrangement joins TRBV7-6 to TRBJ2-1; no clear D gene. This CDR3 contains 14 residues. The V gene lost 0 bases and the J gene lost 4 bases, with 7 bases spanning the gap. In germline, CDR1 is SGHVS, CDR2 FNYEAQ. CDR3 in DNA: TGTGCCAGCAGCTTAGCGAGGCGATACAATGAGCAGTTCTTC. Its translation: CASSLARRYNEQFF.

This clonotype was counted at least ten times. The rearrangement joins TRBV7-9 to TRBJ1-2, with D hard to call. CDR1 is SEHNR, CDR2 FQNEAQ, per germline (reference sequence). Deletions cut 4 bases from V and 4 bases from J, with 13 bases between. The CDR3 loop spans 14 amino acids. CDR3 loop: CASSSGRIFYGYTF. The CDR3 DNA reads TGTGCCAGCAGCTCGGGCAGGATTTTCTATGGCTACACCTTC.

This clonotype came up a few times. The V and J genes are TRBV5-5 and TRBJ2-2; tentative D call: TRBD1 (5 bases). Deletions cut 0 bases from V and 1 base from J, with 10 bases between. Germline V CDR1 and CDR2: SGHKS, YYEKEE (reference sequence). The CDR3 has 16 residues. CDR3 region: CASSLAPGQNTGELFF. The DNA for the CDR3 is TGTGCCAGCAGCTTGGCCCCCGGACAGAACACCGGGGAGCTGTTTTTT.

This clonotype was counted only a few times. The chain joins TRBV20-1 to TRBJ2-7; 10 bases align to TRBD2. The CDR3 spans 14 residues. Germline loops: CDR1 DFQATT, CDR2 SNEGSKA (reference sequence). V dropped 3 bases and J dropped 7; count of bases not matched to a gene: 9. CDR3 protein: CSASSGGPRNEQYF. In nucleotides, the CDR3 is TGCAGTGCTAGTAGCGGGGGGCCCCGCAATGAGCAGTACTTC.